This TCR beta chain stems from a study of T cell clonotyping in hematopoietic cell transplantation. This CDR3 is 14 amino acids long. V lost 4 bases and J lost 5; bases outside the gene matches: 7. Germline loops: CDR1 ENHRY, CDR2 SYGVKD. Produced via immunoSEQ multiplex PCR; TCRdb's table is partial and in-frame only. Among more than 7,000 clones, about 91% were seen once, and the ten largest hold roughly 7.7%. The table lists this clone with a count of one. V gene TRBV10-3 combines with J gene TRBJ1-1; 7 nucleotides agree with TRBD1. The source is a young adult male patient who had an allogeneic stem cell transplant from a related donor, so the T cells may come from the graft donor. Some clones in this sample may be carry-over from other donors' samples. The starting material was PBMCs, obtained 100 days after allogeneic stem cell transplant. The CDR3 DNA is TGTGCCATCAGTGGAGGGGGCCCGGGGACTGAAGCTTTCTTT. It specifies CAISGGGPGTEAFF.